These T cell receptor beta chains were read from a single sample in a study of early T cells in non-severe SARS-CoV-2 infection. TCRdb reprocessed the 5' RACE reads with MiXCR, giving one entry per CDR3 protein. Of tens of thousands of distinct CDR3 sequences listed, roughly an eighth are singletons. The sequences come from whole blood, collected at baseline. The receptor set was obtained from an adult who was a healthcare worker with PCR-confirmed SARS-CoV-2 infection or an uninfected control (not recorded which). The CDR3 runs from the conserved cysteine through the conserved F or W. The D gene is left open where the match is weak. Some rows mark clone size as missing; the rest say once, few, many or name a class of expanded clone.

clone_size j_call v_call d_call cdr3_aa cdr3_nt
few TRBJ2-3 TRBV18 NA CASSGQSTDTQYF TGTGCCAGCTCAGGACAGAGCACAGATACGCAGTATTTT
few TRBJ2-1 TRBV27 TRBD1 CASSLDRGLYNEQFF TGTGCCAGCAGTTTGGACAGGGGTCTCTACAATGAGCAGTTCTTC
NA TRBJ2-3 TRBV15 TRBD2 CATTIGLAGTDTQYF TGTGCCACCACCATTGGACTAGCGGGAACAGATACGCAGTATTTT
many TRBJ1-4 TRBV20-1 NA CSARDRRFNEKLFF TGCAGTGCTAGAGATCGAAGGTTTAATGAAAAACTGTTTTTT
NA TRBJ2-7 TRBV12-3/TRBV12-4 NA CASSLDWVQDEQYF TGTGCCAGCAGTTTAGACTGGGTTCAAGACGAGCAGTACTTC
few TRBJ2-1 TRBV7-6 NA CASSFSLQGRIYNEQFF TGTGCCAGCAGCTTCTCCCTACAGGGAAGGATTTACAATGAGCAGTTCTTC
many TRBJ1-2 TRBV25-1 NA CASSESPFSGYGYTF TGTGCCAGCAGTGAATCCCCCTTTTCGGGGTATGGCTACACCTTC
NA TRBJ1-5 TRBV6-1 NA CASLGGAQHF TGTGCCAGCCTGGGGGGGGCCCAGCATTTT
few TRBJ1-2 TRBV24-1 TRBD1 CATSDSRTGSYGYTF TGTGCCACCAGTGACAGCCGGACAGGGAGCTATGGCTACACCTTC
few TRBJ1-6 TRBV7-3 NA CASSSSNNSPLHF TGTGCCAGCAGCTCCAGTAATAATTCACCCCTCCACTTT
many TRBJ2-1 TRBV2 TRBD1 CASSGQARSYNEQFF TGTGCCAGCTCCGGACAGGCTCGCTCCTACAATGAGCAGTTCTTC
few TRBJ1-1 TRBV5-1 TRBD1 CASSLVPGGNTEAFF TGCGCCAGCAGCTTGGTTCCAGGGGGGAACACTGAAGCTTTCTTT
many TRBJ2-1 TRBV9 TRBD2 CASSGVLAGGSNEQFF TGTGCCAGCAGCGGCGTACTAGCGGGAGGTAGTAATGAGCAGTTCTTC
few TRBJ2-2 TRBV7-3 TRBD2 CASSPGGLGRTGELFF TGTGCCAGCAGCCCCGGAGGACTAGGTCGCACCGGGGAGCTGTTTTTT
NA TRBJ2-7 TRBV20-1 TRBD1 CSATRDRTSEQYF TGCAGTGCTACCCGGGACAGAACGAGCGAGCAGTACTTC
NA TRBJ2-1 TRBV7-2 NA CASSLAVRSYNEQFF TGTGCCAGCAGCTTAGCGGTCAGGTCCTACAATGAGCAGTTCTTC
many TRBJ2-7 TRBV7-2 TRBD1 CASSQRDRYYEQYF TGTGCCAGCAGCCAAAGGGACAGATATTACGAGCAGTACTTC
few TRBJ2-7 TRBV20-1 TRBD2 CSASLLSGTLRYEQYF TGCAGTGCTAGTCTACTGAGCGGGACGCTTAGGTACGAGCAGTACTTC
many TRBJ1-6 TRBV25-1 NA CASSEDRVNSYNSPLHF TGTGCCAGCAGTGAAGATAGGGTCAACTCCTATAATTCACCCCTCCACTTT
NA TRBJ2-7 TRBV11-2 TRBD2 CASSLDSTSGGPPYEQYF TGTGCCAGCAGCTTAGACTCCACTAGCGGGGGGCCCCCTTACGAGCAGTACTTC
many TRBJ2-1 TRBV7-9 NA CASSPRVSEQFF TGTGCCAGCAGCCCGCGAGTCAGTGAGCAGTTCTTC
NA TRBJ2-7 TRBV3-1 TRBD2 CASSQDGSGYSEQYF TGTGCCAGCAGCCAAGATGGTAGCGGGTACTCCGAGCAGTACTTC
NA TRBJ1-5 TRBV29-1 TRBD1 CSVRDSGQPQHF TGCAGCGTTCGGGACAGCGGTCAGCCCCAGCATTTT
many TRBJ1-1 TRBV30 NA CAWSAFMNTEAFF TGTGCCTGGAGTGCCTTCATGAACACTGAAGCTTTCTTT
NA TRBJ2-6 TRBV12-3/TRBV12-4 NA CASSLRSSGANVLTF TGTGCCAGCAGTTTAAGGAGCTCTGGGGCCAACGTCCTGACTTTC
NA TRBJ1-4 TRBV7-7 TRBD1 CASSAGQGLNEKLFF TGTGCTAGCAGCGCGGGACAGGGGTTGAATGAAAAACTGTTTTTT
NA TRBJ2-1 TRBV6-5 NA CASRNRRDYNEQFF TGTGCCAGCAGAAACCGACGGGACTACAATGAGCAGTTCTTC
few TRBJ2-1 TRBV6-6 NA CASSKSNSYNEQFF TGTGCCAGCAGCAAGTCCAACTCCTACAATGAGCAGTTCTTC
few TRBJ2-7 TRBV27 TRBD1 CASSSRQGVVGEQYF TGTGCCAGCAGTTCCCGACAGGGAGTGGTGGGCGAGCAGTACTTC
many TRBJ1-4 TRBV5-4 NA CASSLGGQRNEKLFF TGTGCCAGCAGCTTGGGGGGTCAGAGGAATGAAAAACTGTTTTTT
NA TRBJ2-7 TRBV7-6 NA CASSQTLEAGEQYF TGTGCCAGCAGCCAAACCTTAGAGGCAGGCGAGCAGTACTTC
NA TRBJ2-3 TRBV29-1 NA CSVEDRLESTDTQYF TGCAGCGTTGAAGATCGATTAGAGAGCACAGATACGCAGTATTTT
few TRBJ1-5 TRBV2 NA CASTVARTGDQPQHF TGTGCCAGCACTGTGGCGCGGACCGGCGATCAGCCCCAGCATTTT
many TRBJ1-3 TRBV11-2 NA CAARVRTGNTIYF TGTGCTGCCCGGGTACGAACTGGAAACACCATATATTTT
few TRBJ2-5 TRBV11-2 TRBD2 CASSFSGGRETQYF TGTGCCAGCAGCTTCAGCGGGGGACGAGAGACCCAGTACTTC
NA TRBJ2-7 TRBV10-3 NA CAISDWTAASLEQYF TGTGCCATCAGTGATTGGACAGCGGCCTCCTTAGAGCAGTACTTC
few TRBJ2-1 TRBV29-1 NA CSVDGIDFESSYNEQFF TGCAGCGTTGATGGTATAGACTTCGAAAGCTCCTACAATGAGCAGTTCTTC
NA TRBJ2-7 TRBV3-1 NA CASSYTTGEQYF TGTGCCAGCAGCTATACTACGGGGGAGCAGTACTTC
few TRBJ2-3 TRBV6-2/TRBV6-3 NA CASSEIERRGSTDTQYF TGTGCCAGCAGTGAAATCGAGCGGAGGGGAAGCACAGATACGCAGTATTTT
many TRBJ2-5 TRBV25-1 TRBD1 CASSRDRQETQYF TGTGCCAGCAGTCGGGACAGGCAAGAGACCCAGTACTTC
NA TRBJ2-3 TRBV15 NA CATSRDFPGPWGDTQYF TGTGCCACCAGCAGGGACTTTCCCGGGCCGTGGGGGGATACGCAGTATTTT
NA TRBJ1-1 TRBV6-6 NA CASSYSIGGENTEAFF TGTGCCAGCAGTTACTCGATCGGGGGGGAGAACACTGAAGCTTTCTTT
few TRBJ1-6 TRBV28 NA CASCRAGESPLHF TGTGCCAGCTGCCGAGCGGGGGAATCACCCCTCCACTTT
many TRBJ2-3 TRBV9 TRBD2 CASSVRGGQDTQYF TGTGCCAGCAGCGTGCGGGGGGGCCAAGATACGCAGTATTTT
many TRBJ2-2 TRBV7-9 NA CASSLIGLNTGELFF TGTGCCAGCAGCTTGATAGGTTTGAACACCGGGGAGCTGTTTTTT
few TRBJ2-2 TRBV7-6 NA CASSLGVGDTGELFF TGTGCCAGCAGCTTAGGGGTGGGCGACACCGGGGAGCTGTTTTTT